These T cell receptor beta chains were read from a single sample in a study of blood T cell repertoires in COVID-19. The protocol was immunoSEQ multiplex PCR, while the TCRdb copy is restricted to in-frame clones and leaves out a portion. This sample has over 200,000 clones, with about nine tenths found just once. Sequences were obtained from PBMCs or T cells enriched from blood (not recorded which). These receptors originate from a man aged 25-45 years who had recovered from COVID-19. Each CDR3 is given with its conserved first and last residue. Each record gives: J gene, V gene, clone size, D gene, CDR3 protein, CDR3 DNA. A D gene is named only where the DNA matches it firmly. Clone size appears in some rows only: once, few, many, or a class for an expanded clone.

j_gene: TRBJ1-2; v_gene: TRBV11-2; abundance: few; d_gene: TRBD1; CDR3aa: CASSHRGQGYTF; CDR3nt: TGTGCCAGCAGCCACAGGGGGCAAGGCTACACCTTC
j_gene: TRBJ2-6; v_gene: TRBV6-1; abundance: once; d_gene: TRBD1; CDR3aa: CASSGGQGVSGANVLTF; CDR3nt: TGTGCCAGCAGTGGCGGACAGGGAGTATCTGGGGCCAACGTCCTGACTTTC
j_gene: TRBJ2-1; v_gene: TRBV5-1; abundance: once; d_gene: TRBD1; CDR3aa: CASSLPGGQELNEQFF; CDR3nt: TGCGCCAGCAGCTTGCCTGGGGGACAGGAGTTGAATGAGCAGTTCTTC
j_gene: TRBJ2-1; v_gene: TRBV4-1; abundance: .; d_gene: TRBD2; CDR3aa: CASSQATSSSYNEQFF; CDR3nt: TGCGCCAGCAGCCAGGCGACTAGCAGCTCCTACAATGAGCAGTTCTTC
j_gene: TRBJ2-1; v_gene: TRBV5-1; abundance: .; d_gene: .; CDR3aa: CASSLGAMYNEQFF; CDR3nt: TGCGCCAGCAGCTTGGGGGCGATGTACAATGAGCAGTTCTTC
j_gene: TRBJ2-1; v_gene: TRBV18; abundance: .; d_gene: .; CDR3aa: CASSQGQEQFF; CDR3nt: TGTGCCAGCTCACAGGGACAAGAGCAGTTCTTC
j_gene: TRBJ2-7; v_gene: TRBV5-5; abundance: .; d_gene: .; CDR3aa: CASSPVGRSTYEQYF; CDR3nt: TGTGCCAGCAGCCCCGTTGGGAGGTCGACCTACGAGCAGTACTTC
j_gene: TRBJ1-6; v_gene: TRBV6-1; abundance: .; d_gene: TRBD1; CDR3aa: CASSEGQGARSPLHF; CDR3nt: TGTGCCAGCAGTGAGGGACAGGGGGCCCGTTCACCCCTCCACTTT
j_gene: TRBJ1-2; v_gene: TRBV4-3; abundance: once; d_gene: .; CDR3aa: CASSRSGMYGYTF; CDR3nt: TGCGCCAGCAGCCGATCAGGGATGTATGGCTACACCTTC
j_gene: TRBJ1-2; v_gene: TRBV4-3; abundance: once; d_gene: .; CDR3aa: CASSHGGPTGYTF; CDR3nt: TGCGCCAGCAGCCATGGAGGCCCTACGGGCTACACCTTC
j_gene: TRBJ1-2; v_gene: TRBV4-1; abundance: .; d_gene: .; CDR3aa: CASSQEDFYGYTF; CDR3nt: TGCGCCAGCAGCCAAGAGGACTTCTATGGCTACACCTTC
j_gene: TRBJ1-5; v_gene: TRBV21-1; abundance: .; d_gene: .; CDR3aa: CASSKLGGLRGLNQPQHF; CDR3nt: TGTGCCAGCAGCAAGTTAGGAGGGCTGAGAGGTCTCAATCAGCCCCAGCATTTT
j_gene: TRBJ2-1; v_gene: TRBV3-1/TRBV3-2; abundance: .; d_gene: TRBD2; CDR3aa: CASSQGTSNEQFF; CDR3nt: TGTGCCAGCAGCCAAGGGACTAGCAATGAGCAGTTCTTC
j_gene: TRBJ2-3; v_gene: TRBV27; abundance: .; d_gene: TRBD1; CDR3aa: CASSPLRDSGGTQYF; CDR3nt: TGTGCCAGCAGTCCCCTCCGGGACAGTGGCGGTACGCAGTATTTT
j_gene: TRBJ2-4; v_gene: TRBV25-1; abundance: .; d_gene: .; CDR3aa: CASSPQGRDIQYF; CDR3nt: TGTGCCAGCAGTCCCCAGGGTAGGGACATTCAGTACTTC
j_gene: TRBJ2-7; v_gene: TRBV3-1/TRBV3-2; abundance: .; d_gene: .; CDR3aa: CASSRQGYEQYF; CDR3nt: TGTGCCAGCAGCCGACAAGGTTACGAGCAGTACTTC
j_gene: TRBJ1-2; v_gene: TRBV4-3; abundance: .; d_gene: TRBD1; CDR3aa: CASSQEPGQGNYGYTF; CDR3nt: TGCGCCAGCAGCCAAGAACCGGGACAGGGGAACTATGGCTACACCTTC
j_gene: TRBJ2-7; v_gene: TRBV11-3; abundance: .; d_gene: .; CDR3aa: CASSLGLSGYEQYF; CDR3nt: TGTGCCAGCAGCTTAGGACTATCAGGTTACGAGCAGTACTTC
j_gene: TRBJ2-7; v_gene: TRBV2; abundance: .; d_gene: .; CDR3aa: CASTNNPDQRSYEQYF; CDR3nt: TGTGCCAGCACCAACAACCCCGACCAGAGGTCCTACGAGCAGTACTTC
j_gene: TRBJ1-6; v_gene: TRBV11-2; abundance: .; d_gene: .; CDR3aa: CASSSIREGRRSPLHF; CDR3nt: TGTGCCAGCAGCTCCATTCGCGAGGGGAGGCGGTCACCCCTCCACTTT
j_gene: TRBJ2-7; v_gene: TRBV3-1/TRBV3-2; abundance: few; d_gene: TRBD2; CDR3aa: CASSQGSGGHYEQYF; CDR3nt: TGTGCCAGCAGCCAAGGAAGCGGGGGGCACTACGAGCAGTACTTC
j_gene: TRBJ2-1; v_gene: TRBV28; abundance: once; d_gene: TRBD2; CDR3aa: CASTPSGSSGSSPHEQFF; CDR3nt: TGTGCCAGCACCCCGTCCGGGTCTAGCGGGAGTTCTCCCCATGAGCAGTTCTTC
j_gene: TRBJ2-6; v_gene: TRBV9; abundance: .; d_gene: .; CDR3aa: CASSERPGTPSPSGANVLTF; CDR3nt: TGTGCCAGCAGCGAACGACCCGGGACTCCTTCCCCCTCTGGGGCCAACGTCCTGACTTTC
j_gene: TRBJ2-1; v_gene: TRBV5-8; abundance: .; d_gene: TRBD1; CDR3aa: CASSFGQGHEQFF; CDR3nt: TGTGCCAGCAGCTTCGGACAGGGCCATGAGCAGTTCTTC
j_gene: TRBJ1-6; v_gene: TRBV2; abundance: .; d_gene: .; CDR3aa: CASSEDRTVLKLSLHF; CDR3nt: TGTGCCAGCAGTGAAGACAGGACAGTTCTGAAGTTGTCCCTCCACTTT
j_gene: TRBJ2-1; v_gene: TRBV28; abundance: .; d_gene: .; CDR3aa: CASSLWISGSDLGIEQFF; CDR3nt: TGTGCCAGCAGTTTATGGATTAGCGGCTCGGATCTGGGCATTGAGCAGTTCTTC